The 24 T cell receptor beta chains given below trace back to one sample, sequenced in a study of T cell responses to AZD1222 COVID-19 vaccine (dated by TCRdb to the early 2020s). The library came from the immunoSEQ multiplex PCR assay. TCRdb re-hosts the immuneACCESS table, in-frame sequences only. Its copies lack some clones; in the studies checked, an unresolved V gene accounts for under half of them, and the cause for the rest is not known. Within this sample are 110,000 to 150,000 clones, with over 90% of them counted one time only. The leading ten clones occupy less than 6.5% of the sample. The time point label, read with the paper, signifies: baseline before first vaccination. Here the sequenced sample was peripheral blood, taken on day 0 of AZD1222 vaccination. These receptors were collected from an adult in good health.

The chain employs TRBV20-1 and TRBJ2-1; D is possibly TRBD1 (6 bases). CDR1 is DFQATT and CDR2 is SNEGSKA in the germline V gene (reference sequence). The length of the CDR3 is 14 residues. V was pared by 3 bases and J by 8 bases, with 17 bases between. CDR3 in DNA: TGCAGTGCTAGTGACAGGCGGGCCGGGGATGAGCAGTTCTTC. Protein sequence: CSASDRRAGDEQFF.

The J gene is TRBJ2-1, the V gene TRBV9, with TRBD2 matching 9 bases. CDR3 length equals 15 residues. The germline CDR1 and CDR2 sequences are SGDLS and YYNGEE. The trim removed 2 bases at V and 8 bases at J, leaving 8 bases unmatched. This CDR3 is CASSVGTSTSDEQFF. The CDR3 coding sequence is TGTGCCAGCAGCGTGGGGACTAGCACTTCCGATGAGCAGTTCTTC.

Only one count was recorded for this clone. The chain is built from TRBV11-2 and TRBJ2-5; D is possibly TRBD1 (5 bases). The CDR3 spans 14 residues. The germline V gene encodes CDR1 SGHAT and CDR2 FQNNGV. Between the trimmed V and J ends, which lost 2 bases and 4 bases, there was a span of 11 bases. CDR3 sequence: CASSLKGVRETQYF. CDR3 DNA: TGTGCCAGCAGCTTAAAAGGGGTGAGAGAGACCCAGTACTTC.

This chain joins TRBV6-5 and TRBJ2-1; the D gene is possibly TRBD2 (7 bases). With 4 bases removed from V and 7 bases from J, the gap between germline ends came to 14 bases. CDR1 is MNHEY, CDR2 SVGAGI, per germline. This CDR3 contains 14 residues. The CDR3 sequence: CASSWKGGRNEQFF. As DNA, the CDR3 is TGTGCCAGCAGTTGGAAGGGGGGGAGGAATGAGCAGTTCTTC.

The J gene is TRBJ1-4, the V gene TRBV28; the D is unclear. The CDR3 has 15 residues. Germline V lookup: CDR1 MDHEN, CDR2 SYDVKM. V lost 5 bases to trimming and J lost 0 bases, with 10 bases between them. The CDR3 nucleotides are TGTGCCAGCAGTAGAGCCGATGCAACTAATGAAAAACTGTTTTTT. Its translation is CASSRADATNEKLFF.

The V and J genes are TRBV29-1 and TRBJ2-7; D possibly corresponds to TRBD2 (6 bases). Germline V gene sequence: CDR1 SQVTM, CDR2 ANQGSEA. V dropped 4 bases and J dropped 3 bases, with 28 bases sitting between them. The length of the CDR3 is 18 residues. The CDR3 DNA reads TGCAGCGTTGTTCCCGTTGAAAAAAGGGAGGCAGGGAGCTACGAGCAGTACTTC. Translated: CSVVPVEKREAGSYEQYF.

This clone came up once. This chain links TRBV11-3 with TRBJ2-1, with 8 bases lining up with TRBD2. Germline CDR1 SGHNT, CDR2 YENEEA. J gave up 8 bases and V 3 bases, and 9 bases lay outside the gene matches. The CDR3 totals 15 residues. CDR3 in DNA: TGTGCCAGCAGCTTCCAAGCGGGAGCGAGCGATGAGCAGTTCTTC. This translates into CASSFQAGASDEQFF.

In DNA form, the CDR3 reads TGTGCCAGCAGTTTAATGGGTTACGAGCAGTACTTC. It yields the protein CASSLMGYEQYF. The chain has TRBV12-3 or TRBV12-4 and TRBJ2-7; D gene ambiguous. V dropped 2 bases and J dropped 4 bases, with 6 bases sitting between them. The length of the CDR3 is 12 residues.

The chain links TRBV7-3 to TRBJ2-1; D unclear. The germline CDR1 and CDR2 sequences are SGHTA and FQGTGA. CDR3 length equals 16 residues. V was cut by 2 bases and J by 0 bases, with 11 bases left in between. The CDR3 nucleotides are TGTGCCAGCAGCTTAGGGCAGGCCGCCTCCTACAATGAGCAGTTCTTC. Protein product: CASSLGQAASYNEQFF.

This chain links TRBV10-3 with TRBJ1-2; 7 positions match TRBD1. In germline, CDR1 is ENHRY, CDR2 SYGVKD. Losses at the gene ends were 10 bases for V and 8 bases for J; bases not matched to a gene: 7. The CDR3 covers 11 residues. The CDR3 sequence is CATETGQGYTF. The CDR3 coding sequence is TGTGCCACCGAGACAGGGCAAGGCTACACCTTC.

The chain combines TRBV3-1 (or the pseudogene TRBV3-2) with TRBJ1-5; D call uncertain. Germline V lookup: CDR1 LGHDT, CDR2 YNNKEL (reference sequence). The CDR3 loop spans 13 amino acids. V shed 4 bases and J shed 4 bases, with 8 bases lying between them. The CDR3 region has the DNA TGTGCCAGCAGCCCTAACCTAAATCAGCCCCAGCATTTT. Its protein is CASSPNLNQPQHF.

The V call is TRBV6-2 or TRBV6-3, the J call TRBJ2-2, with 9 positions matching TRBD2. The germline V gene has CDR1 MNHEY and CDR2 SVGEGT. Trimming removed 0 bases from V and 1 base from J; junction bases left unmatched: 6. The CDR3 is 18 residues long. CDR3 amino acids: CASSYSLSSGVNTGELFF. CDR3 DNA: TGTGCCAGCAGTTACTCCCTATCTAGCGGGGTGAACACCGGGGAGCTGTTTTTT.

V is TRBV30 and J is TRBJ2-1; TRBD1 agrees at 8 bases. The V and J ends lost 3 bases and 6 bases, in that order; junction bases with no gene match: 1. The CDR3 sequence is 12 residues long. Looked up from germline, CDR1 is GTSNPN and CDR2 is SVGIG (reference sequence). CDR3: CAWSDRGNEQFF. The CDR3 region has the DNA TGTGCCTGGAGCGACAGGGGCAATGAGCAGTTCTTC.

The gene calls are TRBV7-8 and TRBJ2-2; no clear D gene. Trimming removed 2 bases at V and 4 bases at J, with 8 bases between. Per the germline V gene, CDR1 is SGHVS and CDR2 is FQNEAQ. This CDR3 contains 14 residues. This CDR3 reads CASSLFGTTGELFF. The CDR3, as DNA: TGTGCCAGCAGCTTATTCGGAACCACCGGGGAGCTGTTTTTT.

The gene calls are TRBV29-1 and TRBJ2-7, with D maybe TRBD1 (5 bases). The CDR3 covers 13 residues. The V and J ends lost 1 base and 2 bases respectively, with 9 bases between them. Germline loops: CDR1 SQVTM, CDR2 ANQGSEA. The CDR3 reads CSVEGGDTYEQYF. DNA for the CDR3: TGCAGCGTTGAAGGGGGCGATACCTACGAGCAGTACTTC.

The chain carries TRBV5-4 and TRBJ1-4; weak D call: TRBD1 (6 bases). CDR3 length: 14 amino acids. V gave up 0 bases and J gave up 4 bases, with 7 bases separating them. Per the germline V gene, CDR1 is SGHNT and CDR2 is YYREEE (reference sequence). The CDR3 sequence: CASSLDRDNEKLFF. For the CDR3, the DNA is TGTGCCAGCAGCTTGGACAGGGATAATGAAAAACTGTTTTTT.

The chain recombines TRBV28 with TRBJ2-5; D call uncertain. V shed 5 bases and J shed 3 bases, with 7 bases lying between them. Germline V gives CDR1 MDHEN, CDR2 SYDVKM. The CDR3 length is 12 residues. CDR3 loop: CASSIPEETQYF. CDR3 DNA sequence: TGTGCCAGCAGTATCCCGGAAGAGACCCAGTACTTC.

This clone was recorded only once. The chain links TRBV6-6 to TRBJ1-5; TRBD1 matches 7 bases. The CDR3 totals 16 residues. Germline V CDR1 and CDR2: MNHNY, SVGAGI (reference sequence). J lost 9 bases, V lost 4 bases, and 15 bases had no gene match. CDR3 sequence reads: CASSSPGRGRLPPQHF. CDR3 in DNA: TGTGCCAGCAGTTCCCCCGGGAGGGGGCGTTTGCCGCCCCAGCATTTT.

The genes are TRBV10-3 and TRBJ2-2; TRBD2 aligns across 16 bases. The V and J ends lost 6 bases and 4 bases, in that order; junction bases with no gene match: 8. CDR1 is ENHRY, CDR2 SYGVKD, per germline. The CDR3 is 18 amino acids. The CDR3 loop is CAISGTSGRASVTGELFF. The CDR3 region has the DNA TGTGCCATCAGCGGGACTAGCGGGAGGGCCTCGGTCACCGGGGAGCTGTTTTTT.

The V call is TRBV27, the J call TRBJ2-1; 8 nucleotides match TRBD1. The V gene's germline CDR1 is MNHEY and CDR2 SMNVEV (reference sequence). The CDR3 is 16 residues long. J was trimmed by 8 bases and V by 6 bases; bases with no gene match: 15. CDR3 bases: TGTGCCAGCAGGAAGTATCTCAGGGGGCGTAGGTATGAGCAGTTCTTC. Protein sequence: CASRKYLRGRRYEQFF.

The chain employs TRBV2 and TRBJ1-2, with 8 bases aligning to TRBD1. V lost 5 bases and J lost 2; bases outside the gene matches: 7. This CDR3 is 15 amino acids long. Germline V gene data show CDR1 as SNHLY and CDR2 as FYNNEI. CDR3: CASSRDRTFNYGYTF. CDR3 in DNA: TGTGCCAGCAGTAGGGACAGGACCTTCAACTATGGCTACACCTTC.

This chain links TRBV6-4 with TRBJ2-3, with D maybe TRBD2 (6 bases). V was clipped by 3 bases and J by 4 bases, with 8 bases between them. The CDR3 extends over 13 amino acids. Germline assignment: CDR1 MRHNA and CDR2 SNTAGT. CDR3 region: CASSDLASDTQYF. The DNA of the CDR3 is TGTGCCAGCAGTGATCTAGCGTCAGATACGCAGTATTTT.

The V call is TRBV9, the J call TRBJ1-2; no firm D call. The CDR3 has 11 amino acids. V lost 3 bases and J lost 7, with 7 bases in between. Germline V gives CDR1 SGDLS, CDR2 YYNGEE. This CDR3 reads CASSGIGGYTF. The DNA for the CDR3 is TGTGCCAGCAGCGGTATAGGTGGCTACACCTTC.

The CDR3 sequence: CASSRGQGEDTQYF. The CDR3 nucleotides are TGCGCCAGCAGCCGGGGACAGGGGGAAGATACGCAGTATTTT. This chain joins TRBV5-1 and TRBJ2-3, with TRBD1 identical over 11 bases. The germline CDR1 and CDR2 sequences are SGHRS and YFSETQ. The CDR3 totals 14 residues. V dropped 4 bases and J dropped 5; count of bases not matched to a gene: 3.